This entry lists 21 T cell receptor beta chains sequenced from one sample in a study of cytomegalovirus exposure and HLA in healthy donors. Primers for the PCR totalled 60 Vbeta and 13 Jbeta. Sequencing used immunoSEQ multiplex PCR; TCRdb keeps in-frame clones, though not all of them. The table lists about 150,000 clones, roughly 74% of them singletons. Material: PBMCs. The source of these receptors is a man aged 18 to 35 in good health and CMV-seronegative.

The chain joins TRBV5-1 to TRBJ2-5; 9 bases fit TRBD1. CDR3 length equals 15 residues. V was pared by 5 bases and J by 2 bases, with 7 bases of the junction left unmatched. Germline V gene data show CDR1 as SGHRS and CDR2 as YFSETQ. The CDR3 coding sequence is TGCGCCAGCAGGCGGGACAGGGTGCGTCAAGAGACCCAGTACTTC. Translating it yields CASRRDRVRQETQYF.

V is TRBV19 and J is TRBJ1-5; D may be TRBD1 (5 bases). Germline assignment: CDR1 LNHDA and CDR2 SQIVND (reference sequence). V was shortened by 6 bases and J by 7 bases, with 19 bases between the two germline ends. This CDR3 comprises 15 residues. CDR3 region: CASRVGGPRNQPQHF. The CDR3 nucleotides are TGTGCCAGTAGAGTGGGGGGACCCCGAAACCAGCCCCAGCATTTT.

On this clone itself: One end of the junction varies from germline; a read error may be responsible. The rearrangement joins TRBV7-9 to TRBJ2-7; D possibly uses TRBD1 or TRBD2 (6 bases each). The CDR3 totals 12 residues. In germline, CDR1 is SEHNR, CDR2 FQNEAQ (reference sequence). The CDR3, as DNA: TGTTCCAGCAGCTTAGGAGGGGGTGAGCAGTACTTC. Its protein product is CSSSLGGGEQYF.

The V gene is TRBV27, the J gene TRBJ1-1; D is ambiguous. This CDR3 is built from 14 residues. V lost 2 bases to trimming and J lost 0 bases, with 7 bases between them. Germline V gene data show CDR1 as MNHEY and CDR2 as SMNVEV (reference sequence). This CDR3 is CASSLGHLNTEAFF. CDR3 nucleotide sequence: TGTGCCAGCAGTTTAGGGCACCTGAACACTGAAGCTTTCTTT.

This chain uses TRBV9 with TRBJ2-7; 7 nucleotides align to TRBD1. The V and J ends lost 3 bases and 0 bases, in that order; junction bases with no gene match: 6. The germline V gene encodes CDR1 SGDLS and CDR2 YYNGEE. The CDR3 spans 15 residues. The CDR3: CASSAGTEFSYEQYF. The CDR3 DNA follows: TGTGCCAGCAGCGCTGGGACAGAGTTCTCCTACGAGCAGTACTTC.

The V and J genes are TRBV2 and TRBJ2-7, with 9 bases lining up with TRBD1. The V gene end was trimmed by 7 bases and the J gene end by 6 bases; junction bases not matched to a gene: 10. Germline-derived CDR1 and CDR2 are SNHLY and FYNNEI. This CDR3 spans 14 amino acids. CDR3 residues: CASNAGTGIREQYF. CDR3 DNA sequence: TGTGCCAGCAATGCCGGGACAGGGATTCGCGAGCAGTACTTC.

The chain uses TRBV7-9 and TRBJ1-2, with a weak D call TRBD1 (5 bases). Trimming left V 5 bases short and J 2 bases short, with 15 bases between. Germline-derived CDR1 and CDR2 are SEHNR and FQNEAQ (reference sequence). CDR3 length equals 15 residues. The CDR3 sequence: CASSGSAGRNYGYTF. Here the CDR3 DNA reads TGTGCCAGCAGCGGTTCGGCGGGGCGAAACTATGGCTACACCTTC.

This sequence joins TRBV5-5 and TRBJ1-1; D possibly corresponds to TRBD1 (5 bases). This CDR3 comprises 14 residues. V was shortened by 4 bases and J by 3 bases, with 13 bases between the two germline ends. CDR1 and CDR2 from the germline V gene are SGHKS and YYEKEE (reference sequence). DNA for the CDR3: TGTGCCAGCAGCGTGAATGTAGGGGACACTGAAGCTTTCTTT. As protein: CASSVNVGDTEAFF.

At least ten counts were recorded for this clone. The chain uses TRBV27 and TRBJ1-6, with D uncertain. The CDR3 length is 13 residues. The germline gives CDR1 MNHEY, CDR2 SMNVEV (reference sequence). Trimming took 7 bases from V and 0 from J, leaving 4 bases between them. The CDR3 DNA reads as TGTGCCAGCACCGGCTCCTATAATTCACCCCTCCACTTT. Encoded protein: CASTGSYNSPLHF.

The gene calls are TRBV4-1 and TRBJ2-2; 7 nucleotides agree with TRBD1. CDR3 length: 16 residues. J gave up 3 bases and V 1 base, and 5 bases lay outside the gene matches. Germline values: CDR1 MGHRA, CDR2 YSYEKL. CDR3 sequence reads: CASSQGQGLHTGELFF. The CDR3 DNA is TGCGCCAGCAGCCAAGGACAGGGTCTACACACCGGGGAGCTGTTTTTT.

V gene TRBV7-3 combines with J gene TRBJ1-1, with D unresolved. Germline V gene sequence: CDR1 SGHTA, CDR2 FQGTGA. The CDR3 length is 14 residues. V was clipped by 5 bases and J by 2 bases, with 12 bases between them. The CDR3 region is CASSRLGVNTEAFF. The CDR3 region has the DNA TGTGCCAGCAGCCGCTTGGGAGTCAACACTGAAGCTTTCTTT.

The chain is built from TRBV7-8 and TRBJ2-2, with 13 bases matching TRBD2. V trimming: 3 bases; J trimming: 5 bases; junction bases outside the gene matches: 6. Germline CDR1 reads SGHVS; CDR2 reads FQNEAQ. This CDR3 has 17 residues. The DNA for the CDR3 is TGTGCCAGCAGCTTCCGGACTAGCGGGGGACCTACCGGGGAGCTGTTTTTT. It translates to CASSFRTSGGPTGELFF.

V usage is TRBV10-2 and J usage is TRBJ2-5, with 9 bases aligning to TRBD1. The CDR3 loop spans 16 amino acids. V shed 1 base and J 6 bases; nucleotides not matched to a gene: 9. Germline V gene sequence: CDR1 WSHSY, CDR2 SAAADI. The CDR3 reads CASSEWGQGMVKTQYF. The CDR3 coding sequence is TGCGCCAGCAGTGAGTGGGGACAGGGAATGGTTAAGACCCAGTACTTC.

V usage is TRBV9 and J usage is TRBJ2-2; the match to TRBD2 covers 9 bases. Germline V gene data show CDR1 as SGDLS and CDR2 as YYNGEE. The CDR3 consists of 18 residues. J lost 2 bases, V lost 0 bases, and 8 bases had no gene match. The CDR3 region has the DNA TGTGCCAGCAGCGTAGCGGGTCTGACTAGCGGCAACACCGGGGAGCTGTTTTTT. Protein product: CASSVAGLTSGNTGELFF.

This clone was seen only once. This rearrangement joins TRBV6-6 to TRBJ1-2; D not resolved. Germline loops: CDR1 MNHNY, CDR2 SVGAGI (reference sequence). CDR3 length: 14 residues. Deletions cut 0 bases from V and 3 bases from J, with 8 bases between. For the CDR3, the DNA is TGTGCCAGCAGTTACTCTGGCAGCGACTATGGCTACACCTTC. As protein: CASSYSGSDYGYTF.

V and J are TRBV14 and TRBJ1-1; D might be TRBD1 (5 bases). CDR1 is SGHDN, CDR2 FVKESK, per germline. Trimming removed 0 bases from V and 1 base from J, with 15 bases in between. This CDR3 is 17 amino acids long. CDR3 protein: CASSQDPGWVWNTEAFF. The CDR3 DNA reads as TGTGCCAGCAGCCAAGACCCAGGGTGGGTGTGGAACACTGAAGCTTTCTTT.

The chain employs TRBV5-8 and TRBJ2-5; 7 nucleotides agree with TRBD1. Judging by the DNA end, TRBJ2-7 fits better; the J call may be wrong. The CDR3 contains 15 residues. Germline values: CDR1 SGHTS, CDR2 YDEGEE. CDR3 residues: CASSLEAGGPYEQYF. In DNA form, the CDR3 reads TGTGCCAGCAGCTTGGAGGCAGGGGGACCCTACGAGCAGTACTTC.

This clone turned up a few times. This chain joins TRBV7-2 and TRBJ1-4; D is ambiguous. Trimming took off 5 bases at V and 8 bases at J, with 15 bases between the two ends. Germline lookup yields CDR1 SGHTA and CDR2 FQGNSA. CDR3 length: 14 residues. The CDR3 nucleotides are TGTGCCAGCAGCCCAGAATCCGGGGAGGAAAAACTGTTTTTT. This encodes CASSPESGEEKLFF.

Comment on this clone: Sequence at one end of the junction differs from germline and may be a read error. Distinct nucleotide sequences in the sample also encode this CDR3. The rearrangement links TRBV11-2 to TRBJ2-6; possibly TRBD1 for D (5 bases). This CDR3 has 16 residues. The V gene's germline CDR1 is SGHAT and CDR2 FQNNGV. CDR3 protein: CASSLGLRVGANGLTF. CDR3 sequence (DNA): TGTGCCAGCAGCTTAGGTTTACGGGTTGGGGCCAACGGCCTGACTTTT.

This sequence joins TRBV2 and TRBJ2-5; 8 bases align to TRBD1. The V segment lost 3 bases and the J segment 5 bases; nucleotides outside the gene matches: 5. Looked up from germline, CDR1 is SNHLY and CDR2 is FYNNEI. The CDR3 runs to 14 residues. CDR3 DNA sequence: TGTGCCAGCAGTGATGACAGGGGTGAGGAGACCCAGTACTTC. This sequence encodes CASSDDRGEETQYF.

This CDR3 reads CATSSETAPGEQYF. The CDR3 bases are TGTGCCACCAGCAGCGAAACAGCTCCTGGTGAGCAGTACTTC. This rearrangement joins TRBV15 to TRBJ2-5; no reliable D call. Germline V gene sequence: CDR1 LNHNV, CDR2 YYDKDF (reference sequence). V lost 3 bases to trimming and J lost 11 bases, with 19 bases between them. This CDR3 has 14 amino acids.